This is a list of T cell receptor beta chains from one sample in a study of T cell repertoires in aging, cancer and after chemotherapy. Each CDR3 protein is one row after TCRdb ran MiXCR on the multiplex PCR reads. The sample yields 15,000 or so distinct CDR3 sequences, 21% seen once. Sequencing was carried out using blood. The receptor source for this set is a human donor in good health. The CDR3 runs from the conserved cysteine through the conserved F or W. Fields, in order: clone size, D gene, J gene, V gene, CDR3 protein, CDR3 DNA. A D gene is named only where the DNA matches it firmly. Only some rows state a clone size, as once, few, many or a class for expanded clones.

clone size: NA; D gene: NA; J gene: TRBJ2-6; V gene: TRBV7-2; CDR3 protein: CASSFPYGRGSGANVLTF; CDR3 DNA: TGTGCCAGCAGCTTTCCCTACGGACGGGGCTCTGGGGCCAACGTCCTGACTTTC
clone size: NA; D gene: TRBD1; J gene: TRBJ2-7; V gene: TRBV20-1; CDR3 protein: CSALQGAREQYF; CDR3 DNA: TGCAGTGCCCTACAGGGGGCGAGGGAGCAGTACTTC
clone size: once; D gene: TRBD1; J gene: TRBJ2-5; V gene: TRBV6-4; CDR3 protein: CASSWGQGAETQYF; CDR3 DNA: TGTGCCAGCAGTTGGGGACAGGGGGCGGAGACCCAGTACTTC
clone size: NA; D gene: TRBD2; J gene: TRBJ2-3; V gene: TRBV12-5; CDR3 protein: CASGLSAGGPKDTQYF; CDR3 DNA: TGTGCTAGTGGTTTGTCAGCGGGGGGGCCGAAAGATACGCAGTATTTT
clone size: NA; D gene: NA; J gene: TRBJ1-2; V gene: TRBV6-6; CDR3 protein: CASSEAERYGYTF; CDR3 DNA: TGTGCCAGCAGTGAAGCGGAACGGTATGGCTACACCTTC
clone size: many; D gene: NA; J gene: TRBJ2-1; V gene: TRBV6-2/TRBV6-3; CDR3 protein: CASSLGASSYNEQFF; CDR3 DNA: TGTGCCAGCAGCCTGGGGGCTAGCTCCTACAATGAGCAGTTCTTC
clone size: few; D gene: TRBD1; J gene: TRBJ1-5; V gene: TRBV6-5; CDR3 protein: CASSPGTGGQPQHF; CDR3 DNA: TGTGCCAGCAGTCCCGGGACAGGGGGACAGCCCCAGCATTTT
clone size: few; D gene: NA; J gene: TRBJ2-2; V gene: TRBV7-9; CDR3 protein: CASSLVRGSEGGITGELFF; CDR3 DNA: TGTGCCAGCAGCTTAGTGCGGGGCTCAGAGGGGGGAATCACCGGGGAGCTGTTTTTT
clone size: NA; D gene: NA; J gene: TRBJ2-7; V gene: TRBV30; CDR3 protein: CAWSGGSLGYYEQYF; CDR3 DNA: TGTGCCTGGAGTGGTGGGAGCTTGGGCTACTACGAGCAGTACTTC
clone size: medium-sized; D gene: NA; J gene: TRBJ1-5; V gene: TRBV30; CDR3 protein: CAWSRTARQPQHF; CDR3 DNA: TGTGCCTGGAGTAGGACTGCTCGCCAGCCCCAGCATTTT
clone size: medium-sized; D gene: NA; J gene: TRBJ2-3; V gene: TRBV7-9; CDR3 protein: CASSRTDTQYF; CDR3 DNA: TGTGCCAGCAGCCGCACAGATACGCAGTATTTT
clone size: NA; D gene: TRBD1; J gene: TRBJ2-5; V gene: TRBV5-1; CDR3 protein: CASSMGQVPNQETQYF; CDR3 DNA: TGCGCCAGCAGCATGGGACAGGTCCCAAACCAAGAGACCCAGTACTTC
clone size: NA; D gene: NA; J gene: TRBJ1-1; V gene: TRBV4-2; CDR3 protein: CASSQATENTEAFF; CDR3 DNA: TGTGCCAGCAGCCAAGCAACAGAAAACACTGAAGCTTTCTTT